These 14 T cell receptor beta chains came from one sample sequenced in a study of radiotherapy plus CTLA-4 blockade in lung cancer. TCRdb's table, derived via immunoSEQ multiplex PCR, lists solely in-frame clones and lacks some. The data show around 30,000 clones, approximately 66% seen once. Sequencing was performed on peripheral blood, taken from a patient treated with radiotherapy plus ipilimumab. These receptors were collected from a human donor with non-small cell lung cancer who had stable disease on radiotherapy plus ipilimumab.

This chain connects TRBV7-6 to TRBJ2-2; the match to TRBD1 covers 8 bases. CDR3 length equals 16 residues. V lost 6 bases to trimming and J lost 3 bases; unmatched junction nucleotides: 9. Germline loops: CDR1 SGHVS, CDR2 FNYEAQ. CDR3 in amino acids: CASSLQGQGYTGELFF. CDR3 DNA sequence: TGTGCCAGCAGTTTACAAGGACAGGGTTACACCGGGGAGCTGTTTTTT.

This rearrangement joins TRBV7-8 to TRBJ2-7; D uncertain. V lost 1 base, J lost 0 bases, and 7 bases lay in between. Germline CDR1 is SGHVS and CDR2 is FQNEAQ. The CDR3 runs 14 residues. The CDR3 sequence: CASSLVRFSYEQYF. The CDR3 bases are TGTGCCAGCAGCTTAGTCAGGTTCTCCTACGAGCAGTACTTC. The whole variable domain, remainder taken from reference TRBV7-8 and TRBJ2-7, is GAGVSQSPRYKVAKRGQDVALRCDPISGHVSLFWYQQALGQGPEFLTYFQNEAQLDKSGLPSDRFFAERPEGSVSTLKIQRTQQEDSAVYLCASSLVRFSYEQYFGPGTRLTVT.

The chain carries TRBV5-1 and TRBJ2-5; 11 nucleotides align to TRBD2. V gave up 2 bases and J gave up 11 bases; unmatched junction bases: 14. Germline CDR1 reads SGHRS; CDR2 reads YFSETQ. The CDR3 totals 16 residues. The CDR3 DNA reads TGCGCCAGCAGCTTAGCCGGGACTAGCGGAAAGGGGGAGCAGTACTTC. Translated: CASSLAGTSGKGEQYF.

The V call is TRBV2, the J call TRBJ1-2; D gene ambiguous. The CDR3 covers 14 residues. The V and J ends lost 8 bases and 3 bases respectively, with 16 bases between them. Germline CDR1 and CDR2: SNHLY and FYNNEI. The CDR3 DNA follows: TGTGCCAGCGTGGCAGGCTTGAAGTACTATGGCTACACCTTC. Translating it yields CASVAGLKYYGYTF. The full variable domain, completed using reference TRBV2 and TRBJ1-2, is EPEVTQTPSHQVTQMGQEVILRCVPISNHLYFYWYRQILGQKVEFLVSFYNNEISEKSEIFDDQFSVERPDGSNFTLKIRSTKLEDSAMYFCASVAGLKYYGYTFGSGTRLTVV.

The chain recombines TRBV6-5 with TRBJ2-7; tentative D call: TRBD2 (5 bases). The CDR3 has 14 residues. Trimming left V 2 bases short and J 5 bases short, with 13 bases between. CDR1 and CDR2 (germline): MNHEY, SVGAGI. The CDR3 spells CASSYSPGINEQYF. The CDR3 DNA follows: TGTGCCAGCAGTTACAGTCCGGGGATAAACGAGCAGTACTTC.

The chain combines TRBV11-2 with TRBJ2-5; 7 bases agree with TRBD1. The CDR3 covers 15 residues. J lost 5 bases, V lost 7 bases, and 13 bases had no gene match. Germline CDR1 and CDR2: SGHAT and FQNNGV. Written as DNA, the CDR3 is TGTGCCAGCACCGACAGGGCCGCCTTCTCGGAGACCCAGTACTTC. Amino acid sequence: CASTDRAAFSETQYF.

J is TRBJ1-1 and V is TRBV4-1; D remains ambiguous. This CDR3 has 14 amino acids. Germline CDR1 MGHRA, CDR2 YSYEKL. V lost 2 bases to trimming and J lost 3 bases, with 10 bases between them. The CDR3 DNA reads TGCGCCAGCAGCCAAAAGGGTTTCGACACTGAAGCTTTCTTT. Residues: CASSQKGFDTEAFF.

This clone was seen only a few times. This sequence joins TRBV7-9 and TRBJ2-1, with TRBD2 matching over 11 bases. The CDR3 covers 18 residues. Germline CDR1 reads SEHNR; CDR2 reads FQNEAQ (reference sequence). Trimming took 2 bases from V and 1 from J; bases not matched to a gene: 7. CDR3 loop: CASSLPRRLAGSYNEQFF. CDR3 nucleotide sequence: TGTGCCAGCAGCTTACCCCGCAGACTAGCGGGGTCCTACAATGAGCAGTTCTTC.

For the CDR3, the DNA is TGTGCCAGTAGTATAAGGGAAGGAGGCAATCAGCCCCAGCATTTT. It codes for CASSIREGGNQPQHF. The V gene is TRBV19, the J gene TRBJ1-5; D is unresolved. V was shortened by 2 bases and J by 2 bases, with 10 bases between the two germline ends. The CDR3 extends over 15 amino acids. Germline V gene sequence: CDR1 LNHDA, CDR2 SQIVND (reference sequence).

J is TRBJ2-5 and V is TRBV5-6; D remains unclear. V was pared by 4 bases and J by 5 bases, with 15 bases between. The CDR3 runs to 14 residues. The V gene's germline CDR1 is SGHDT and CDR2 YYEEEE. The DNA of the CDR3 is TGTGCCAGCAGCCCCAATTTCCGAGCGGAGACCCAGTACTTC. Translation gives CASSPNFRAETQYF.

This clone has only one observation. The chain has TRBV2 and TRBJ2-7; 7 nucleotides align to TRBD2. Trimming removed 7 bases from V and 7 bases from J; junction bases left unmatched: 7. There are 12 residues in the CDR3. Germline V lookup: CDR1 SNHLY, CDR2 FYNNEI. This CDR3 reads CASTSGGWEQYF. CDR3 DNA sequence: TGTGCCAGCACCTCGGGGGGATGGGAGCAGTACTTC. Drawing the rest from reference TRBV2 and TRBJ2-7, the complete variable domain is EPEVTQTPSHQVTQMGQEVILRCVPISNHLYFYWYRQILGQKVEFLVSFYNNEISEKSEIFDDQFSVERPDGSNFTLKIRSTKLEDSAMYFCASTSGGWEQYFGPGTRLTVT.

This clone was seen a few times. The V and J genes are TRBV12-5 and TRBJ2-1; D call uncertain. CDR1 is LGHNT and CDR2 is FRNRAP in the germline V gene. Trimming took 0 bases from V and 7 from J, leaving 16 bases between them. The length of the CDR3 is 16 residues. As DNA, the CDR3 is TGTGCTAGTGGTTTGGTACGGGCTTCCCCTGGGAATGAGCAGTTCTTC. Amino acid sequence: CASGLVRASPGNEQFF. Using reference TRBV12-5 and TRBJ2-1 for the parts outside the CDR3, the full variable domain is DARVTQTPRHKVTEMGQEVTMRCQPILGHNTVFWYRQTMMQGLELLAYFRNRAPLDDSGMPKDRFSAEMPDATLATLKIQPSEPRDSAVYFCASGLVRASPGNEQFFGPGTRLTVL.

The V call is TRBV7-9, the J call TRBJ1-4, with D possibly TRBD1 on 6 matching bases. V lost 5 bases and J lost 0, with 13 bases in between. CDR3 length equals 16 residues. Germline loops: CDR1 SEHNR, CDR2 FQNEAQ (reference sequence). In nucleotides, the CDR3 is TGTGCCAGCAGCATACTACAGGGATCAACTAATGAAAAACTGTTTTTT. Translation gives CASSILQGSTNEKLFF.

This chain connects TRBV10-2 to TRBJ2-3, with D tentatively TRBD2 (7 bases). Germline V gene sequence: CDR1 WSHSY, CDR2 SAAADI. Trimming removed 0 bases from V and 6 bases from J, with 16 bases in between. The CDR3 totals 16 residues. The CDR3 spells CASSESRGRAPDTQYF. The CDR3 coding sequence is TGCGCCAGCAGTGAGTCAAGGGGGAGGGCCCCTGATACGCAGTATTTT.